The next 24 T cell receptor beta chains were all read from a single sample in a study of naive CD8 T cells in extremely preterm neonates. Generated by immunoSEQ multiplex PCR, the TCRdb table keeps only in-frame clones and is missing some. The sample holds several thousand clones, just under 98% seen once. The sequenced material came from naive CD8+ T cells from blood. The receptors here all came from a human donor in good health.

The J gene is TRBJ2-1, the V gene TRBV28; 8 bases agree with TRBD2. Looked up from germline, CDR1 is MDHEN and CDR2 is SYDVKM. This CDR3 comprises 16 residues. The ends lost 3 bases at V and 10 bases at J; junction bases unmatched: 14. CDR3 sequence: CASSLVPGGSQGEQFF. CDR3 sequence (DNA): TGTGCCAGCAGTTTGGTCCCGGGAGGGAGTCAAGGGGAGCAGTTCTTC.

This chain joins TRBV4-1 and TRBJ2-2, with TRBD1 as a possible D gene (5 bases). CDR3 length: 13 amino acids. With 5 bases removed from V and 3 bases from J, the gap between germline ends came to 7 bases. In germline, CDR1 is MGHRA, CDR2 YSYEKL. CDR3: CASSVGDTGELFF. CDR3 DNA sequence: TGCGCCAGCAGCGTAGGGGACACCGGGGAGCTGTTTTTT.

The CDR3 bases are TGTGCCAGCAGCGTACTTTCTAGCGGGGGCAACGAGCAGTACTTC. This encodes CASSVLSSGGNEQYF. V is TRBV9 and J is TRBJ2-7; 10 bases are a match to TRBD2. CDR1 and CDR2 from the germline V gene are SGDLS and YYNGEE. V was clipped by 1 base and J by 5 bases; unmatched bases: 6. The CDR3 contains 15 residues.

V and J are TRBV29-1 and TRBJ2-3; 7 nucleotides line up with TRBD2. Trimming at V came to 5 bases and at J to 5 bases, leaving 10 bases not matched to a gene. Per germline, CDR1 SQVTM and CDR2 ANQGSEA. The CDR3 runs 14 residues. CDR3 DNA: TGCAGCGTTCCATGGGGGAGGGCGGAAGATACGCAGTATTTT. This encodes CSVPWGRAEDTQYF.

J is TRBJ2-7 and V is TRBV9, with a possible D match to TRBD2 (5 bases). The V and J ends lost 0 bases and 0 bases respectively, with 10 bases between them. The CDR3 consists of 15 residues. Germline loops: CDR1 SGDLS, CDR2 YYNGEE. The CDR3 sequence: CASSVGEGSSYEQYF. In nucleotides, the CDR3 is TGTGCCAGCAGCGTAGGTGAAGGGAGCTCCTACGAGCAGTACTTC. The full variable domain, with the rest looked up from reference TRBV9 and TRBJ2-7, is DSGVTQTPKHLITATGQRVTLRCSPRSGDLSVYWYQQSLDQGLQFLIQYYNGEERAKGNILERFSAQQFPDLHSELNLSSLELGDSALYFCASSVGEGSSYEQYFGPGTRLTVT.

The chain is built from TRBV5-1 and TRBJ2-7; TRBD1 matches 7 bases. Trimming at V came to 0 bases and at J to 3 bases, leaving 3 bases not matched to a gene. Germline CDR1 reads SGHRS; CDR2 reads YFSETQ. This CDR3 has 14 residues. The CDR3 spells CASSLEGGSYEQYF. The CDR3 bases are TGCGCCAGCAGCTTGGAAGGGGGCAGCTACGAGCAGTACTTC.

The chain has TRBV10-3 and TRBJ2-1; a weak D match, TRBD2 (6 bases). V lost 9 bases and J lost 10, with 16 bases in between. CDR1 is ENHRY and CDR2 is SYGVKD in the germline V gene. CDR3 length: 12 residues. The CDR3 DNA is TGTGCCATTCGACTAGTGCAAGGAGAGCAGTTCTTC. This translates into CAIRLVQGEQFF.

The CDR3 loop is CASSLGGVPGYEQYF. The CDR3 coding sequence is TGTGCCAGCAGCTTAGGGGGGGTCCCCGGCTACGAGCAGTACTTC. V gene TRBV11-2 combines with J gene TRBJ2-7; weak D call: TRBD2 (6 bases). CDR3 length: 15 amino acids. Germline values: CDR1 SGHAT, CDR2 FQNNGV. The V gene lost 1 base and the J gene lost 3 bases, with 13 bases spanning the gap.

This clone showed up just once. The CDR3 region is CASSEWTDNQPQHF. In DNA form, the CDR3 reads TGTGCCAGCAGTGAGTGGACAGACAATCAGCCCCAGCATTTT. V is TRBV6-1 and J is TRBJ1-5, with D perhaps TRBD1 (6 bases). V was pared by 3 bases and J by 3 bases, with 9 bases between. Per the germline V gene, CDR1 is MNHNS and CDR2 is SASEGT. The CDR3 contains 14 residues.

This chain connects TRBV25-1 to TRBJ1-1; D perhaps matches TRBD1 (6 bases). Germline CDR1 and CDR2: MGHDK and SYGVNS. Trimming shortened V by 1 base and J by 8 bases, and 8 bases separated the two germline ends. The CDR3 is 12 amino acids. In nucleotides, the CDR3 is TGTGCCAGCAGTGAATCCGGGACAGAAGCTTTCTTT. Translation gives CASSESGTEAFF.

The chain employs TRBV10-1 and TRBJ2-1; maybe TRBD2 (6 bases). The V end was cut by 3 bases, the J end by 2 bases, with 14 bases between. Germline V gene lookup returns CDR1 WNHNN and CDR2 SYGVQD (reference sequence). The CDR3 spans 16 residues. The CDR3 sequence is CASSETGGDPYNEQFF. CDR3 sequence (DNA): TGCGCCAGCAGTGAAACCGGCGGGGACCCCTACAATGAGCAGTTCTTC.

The chain combines TRBV4-1 with TRBJ2-1; TRBD2 matches at 10 bases. The CDR3 sequence is 15 residues long. Germline assignment: CDR1 MGHRA and CDR2 YSYEKL. V trimming: 4 bases; J trimming: 9 bases; junction bases outside the gene matches: 9. The CDR3 here is CASSRIAGGRIEQFF. The CDR3 nucleotides are TGCGCCAGCAGCCGAATAGCGGGAGGTCGGATTGAGCAGTTCTTC.

The chain combines TRBV27 with TRBJ2-1; 16 bases match TRBD2. There are 20 residues in the CDR3. J was trimmed by 5 bases and V by 1 base; bases with no gene match: 11. Looked up from germline, CDR1 is MNHEY and CDR2 is SMNVEV (reference sequence). This CDR3 is CASSLYPGLAGGPRDNEQFF. The CDR3 DNA reads as TGTGCCAGCAGTTTATACCCGGGACTAGCGGGAGGGCCTCGGGACAATGAGCAGTTCTTC.

The chain carries TRBV7-6 and TRBJ2-3, with D perhaps TRBD2 (6 bases). The CDR3 covers 13 residues. Germline-derived CDR1 and CDR2 are SGHVS and FNYEAQ. Trimming pared 7 bases from V and 3 bases from J, leaving 11 bases between. The CDR3 bases are TGTGCCAGCACCCTCGGGACTACAGATACGCAGTATTTT. Translation gives CASTLGTTDTQYF.

The chain uses TRBV28 and TRBJ2-7; D might be TRBD1 (5 bases). The CDR3 is 18 residues long. Germline values: CDR1 MDHEN, CDR2 SYDVKM. The germline V and J ends were trimmed by 4 bases and 1 base, with 23 bases remaining between them. This CDR3 is CASSWQGYHLFRSYEQYF. The CDR3, as DNA: TGTGCCAGCAGTTGGCAGGGCTACCATTTGTTTAGGTCCTACGAGCAGTACTTC.

V usage is TRBV27 and J usage is TRBJ1-4; TRBD1 matches at 10 bases. With V trimmed by 9 bases and J by 6 bases, 13 bases remained unmatched. The germline V gene encodes CDR1 MNHEY and CDR2 SMNVEV (reference sequence). This CDR3 is built from 16 residues. Here the CDR3 reads CASKSGQGTSHEKLFF. The CDR3 region has the DNA TGTGCCAGTAAATCGGGACAGGGGACGAGTCATGAAAAACTGTTTTTT.

The chain joins TRBV7-9 to TRBJ1-2; D is possibly TRBD1 (5 bases). This CDR3 has 14 residues. The germline gives CDR1 SEHNR, CDR2 FQNEAQ (reference sequence). Trimming took 1 base from V and 2 from J, leaving 8 bases between them. The CDR3 here is CASSLVPGNYGYTF. The CDR3 DNA sequence: TGTGCCAGCAGCTTAGTTCCAGGGAACTATGGCTACACCTTC. The full variable domain, rest sourced from reference TRBV7-9 and TRBJ1-2, is DTGVSQNPRHKITKRGQNVTFRCDPISEHNRLYWYRQTLGQGPEFLTYFQNEAQLEKSRLLSDRFSAERPKGSFSTLEIQRTEQGDSAMYLCASSLVPGNYGYTFGSGTRLTVV.

This chain links TRBV9 with TRBJ1-1; TRBD1 agrees at 10 bases. The CDR3 is made up of 14 amino acids. V shed 3 bases and J 4 bases; nucleotides not matched to a gene: 3. From germline, CDR1 is SGDLS and CDR2 YYNGEE. The CDR3 spells CASSARTGGTEAFF. CDR3 in DNA: TGTGCCAGCAGCGCTCGGACAGGGGGCACTGAAGCTTTCTTT.

V and J are TRBV29-1 and TRBJ2-1, with 9 bases that match TRBD1. V gave up 3 bases and J gave up 8 bases; unmatched junction bases: 11. There are 15 residues in the CDR3. Germline lookup yields CDR1 SQVTM and CDR2 ANQGSEA. CDR3 nucleotides: TGCAGCGTTGATTCCCCCCGGGACAGGGAGTATGAGCAGTTCTTC. It translates to CSVDSPRDREYEQFF.

The chain has TRBV5-1 and TRBJ2-2; tentative D call: TRBD2 (6 bases). Trimming removed 5 bases from V and 2 bases from J, with 25 bases in between. The CDR3 contains 19 residues. The germline gives CDR1 SGHRS, CDR2 YFSETQ. CDR3 sequence: CASSDLWSVSGVNTGELFF. CDR3 in DNA: TGCGCCAGCAGTGACTTGTGGTCAGTGTCGGGGGTAAACACCGGGGAGCTGTTTTTT.

V gene TRBV19 combines with J gene TRBJ2-7; TRBD1 matches at 10 bases. Germline values: CDR1 LNHDA, CDR2 SQIVND (reference sequence). CDR3 length equals 15 residues. Trimming removed 4 bases from V and 3 bases from J; junction bases left unmatched: 6. CDR3 sequence reads: CASSTVRDRGYEQYF. The DNA for the CDR3 is TGTGCCAGTAGTACAGTCCGGGACAGGGGCTACGAGCAGTACTTC.

V is TRBV6-5 and J is TRBJ1-1, with a tentative D call TRBD1 (6 bases). The CDR3 is 15 residues long. V was trimmed by 1 base and J by 3 bases, leaving 12 bases between them. The germline V gene encodes CDR1 MNHEY and CDR2 SVGAGI. The DNA for the CDR3 is TGTGCCAGCAGTTACTTGCAGGGGATAGACACTGAAGCTTTCTTT. Its translation is CASSYLQGIDTEAFF.

This clone was seen a single time. The rearrangement links TRBV6-4 to TRBJ2-3, with 9 bases aligning to TRBD2. This CDR3 comprises 21 residues. Germline values: CDR1 MRHNA, CDR2 SNTAGT. V dropped 2 bases and J dropped 3; count of bases not matched to a gene: 21. The CDR3, as DNA: TGTGCCAGCAGTGACACCCGGGGGCTAGCGGGACGGGCGCGGCAAACAGATACGCAGTATTTT. This encodes CASSDTRGLAGRARQTDTQYF.

This chain links TRBV15 with TRBJ1-5; possibly TRBD1 for D (6 bases). The CDR3 length is 16 residues. CDR1 and CDR2 (germline): LNHNV, YYDKDF (reference sequence). Trimming cost V 1 base and J 7 bases, with 17 bases left between them. The CDR3 sequence is CATSRAGVTKGQPQHF. CDR3 DNA: TGTGCCACCAGCAGAGCAGGGGTGACGAAGGGGCAGCCCCAGCATTTT.